These 25 T cell receptor beta chains originate from one sample sequenced in a study of beta chain features in type 1 diabetes. TCRB transcripts that were expressed got sequenced, as all of the isolated RNA had been reverse transcribed. Data came from immunoSEQ multiplex PCR; TCRdb stores just in-frame clones and leaves some out. This sample has 250,000 to 300,000 clones, with about 7.8% found just once. Material for sequencing was central memory CD4+ T cells from blood. The receptors derive from a woman aged 18-29 years in good health.

The chain is built from TRBV28 and TRBJ2-3; TRBD2 agrees at 9 bases. The CDR3 totals 16 residues. Trimming took 5 bases from V and 5 from J; bases not matched to a gene: 11. Germline V gene sequence: CDR1 MDHEN, CDR2 SYDVKM. CDR3 sequence: CASSGGGVPLGDTQYF. As DNA, the CDR3 is TGTGCCAGCAGTGGCGGGGGGGTTCCACTTGGAGATACGCAGTATTTT.

The chain uses TRBV7-9 and TRBJ1-1, with D possibly matching TRBD1 (6 bases). This CDR3 spans 17 amino acids. Trimming stripped 1 base from V and 0 bases from J, with 15 bases between. Per germline, CDR1 SEHNR and CDR2 FQNEAQ (reference sequence). CDR3 coding DNA: TGTGCCAGCAGCTTAGTTCAAACAGGGAACATGAACACTGAAGCTTTCTTT. Translation gives CASSLVQTGNMNTEAFF. The full variable domain, completed using reference TRBV7-9 and TRBJ1-1, is DTGVSQNPRHKITKRGQNVTFRCDPISEHNRLYWYRQTLGQGPEFLTYFQNEAQLEKSRLLSDRFSAERPKGSFSTLEIQRTEQGDSAMYLCASSLVQTGNMNTEAFFGQGTRLTVV.

This clone was seen at least ten times. V is TRBV7-2 and J is TRBJ2-3; D is uncertain. The length of the CDR3 is 15 residues. The V end was cut by 3 bases, the J end by 0 bases, with 10 bases between. CDR1 and CDR2 (germline): SGHTA, FQGNSA. CDR3 amino acids: CASSFRRSSTDTQYF. The CDR3 DNA reads as TGTGCCAGCAGCTTCAGGCGATCTAGCACAGATACGCAGTATTTT.

This clone appeared a few times. The V gene is TRBV5-1, the J gene TRBJ2-2, with unresolved D. The germline V gene encodes CDR1 SGHRS and CDR2 YFSETQ. V lost 0 bases and J 1 base, leaving 10 bases between the germline ends. The CDR3 contains 16 residues. The CDR3 sequence is CASSLVSPQNTGELFF. DNA of the CDR3: TGCGCCAGCAGCTTGGTCAGCCCTCAGAACACCGGGGAGCTGTTTTTT.

This chain links TRBV7-6 with TRBJ1-4, with TRBD1 as a possible D gene (5 bases). The CDR3 has 16 amino acids. V lost 8 bases, J lost 0 bases, and 16 bases lay in between. CDR1 is SGHVS, CDR2 FNYEAQ, per germline. CDR3 DNA sequence: TGTGCCAGCTCACTAACAGGAGGCTCAACTAATGAAAAACTGTTTTTT. Translated: CASSLTGGSTNEKLFF. Supplemented by reference TRBV7-6 and TRBJ1-4, the full variable domain reads GAGVSQSPRYKVTKRGQDVALRCDPISGHVSLYWYRQALGQGPEFLTYFNYEAQQDKSGLPNDRFSAERPEGSISTLTIQRTEQRDSAMYRCASSLTGGSTNEKLFFGSGTQLSVL.

This clone was observed a handful of times. The J gene is TRBJ2-5, the V gene TRBV7-2; D gene unclear. The length of the CDR3 is 13 residues. Per the germline V gene, CDR1 is SGHTA and CDR2 is FQGNSA. Trimming left V 1 base short and J 6 bases short, with 9 bases between. The CDR3 sequence: CASSLDGAKTQYF. CDR3 in DNA: TGTGCCAGCAGCTTAGACGGAGCCAAGACCCAGTACTTC.

The chain employs TRBV7-2 and TRBJ2-3; weak D call: TRBD2 (6 bases). The germline V gene encodes CDR1 SGHTA and CDR2 FQGNSA. The CDR3 totals 16 residues. V was pared by 5 bases and J by 5 bases, with 20 bases between. As DNA, the CDR3 is TGTGCCAGCAGCCAAGGAGGGCGGGGTACGGGAGATACGCAGTATTTT. It translates to CASSQGGRGTGDTQYF.

The table lists this clone with a few counts. The J gene is TRBJ2-7, the V gene TRBV7-9, with 7 bases fitting TRBD2. With V trimmed by 4 bases and J by 4 bases, 10 bases remained unmatched. This CDR3 has 15 amino acids. The germline CDR1 and CDR2 sequences are SEHNR and FQNEAQ (reference sequence). The CDR3 spells CASSWTGGSGYEQYF. CDR3 DNA sequence: TGTGCCAGCAGCTGGACGGGCGGGAGTGGATACGAGCAGTACTTC.

The V call is TRBV30, the J call TRBJ1-2; TRBD1 is a possible D gene (5 bases). CDR1 GTSNPN and CDR2 SVGIG come from the germline V gene (reference sequence). V lost 0 bases, J lost 9 bases, and 17 bases lay in between. CDR3 length equals 14 residues. The CDR3 protein is CAWSVPRAGRSYTF. The CDR3, as DNA: TGTGCCTGGAGTGTACCCCGGGCAGGGAGGAGCTACACCTTC.

This clone was picked up a small number of times. In nucleotides, the CDR3 is TGTGCCAGCAACCTAGGGAACACCGGGGAGCTGTTTTTT. Translation: CASNLGNTGELFF. V usage is TRBV9 and J usage is TRBJ2-2, with D hard to call. V was clipped by 6 bases and J by 1 base, with 7 bases between them. Germline V gene lookup returns CDR1 SGDLS and CDR2 YYNGEE. The CDR3 runs 13 residues.

This clone has just a few counts. In the same sample, other DNA sequences code for this CDR3. The V and J genes are TRBV18 and TRBJ2-3; maybe TRBD2 (5 bases). V lost 2 bases and J 2 bases, leaving 11 bases between the germline ends. CDR1 is KGHSH, CDR2 LQKENI, per germline. The CDR3 runs to 15 residues. CDR3 amino acids: CASSPDYLSTDTQYF. The CDR3 DNA reads as TGTGCCAGCTCACCAGACTACCTTTCCACAGATACGCAGTATTTT. The complete variable domain, with remaining parts taken from reference TRBV18 and TRBJ2-3, reads NAGVMQNPRHLVRRRGQEARLRCSPMKGHSHVYWYRQLPEEGLKFMVYLQKENIIDESGMPKERFSAEFPKEGPSILRIQQVVRGDSAAYFCASSPDYLSTDTQYFGPGTRLTVL.

V and J are TRBV11-1 and TRBJ2-5; 7 bases are a match to TRBD2. J gave up 4 bases and V 6 bases, and 23 bases lay outside the gene matches. This CDR3 spans 19 amino acids. The V gene's germline CDR1 is SGHAT and CDR2 FQDESV (reference sequence). The CDR3, as DNA: TGTGCCAGCAGTGCGATTCGGGAACTAGCGCGGAAAACTCTAGAGACCCAGTACTTC. This gives the protein CASSAIRELARKTLETQYF.

This sequence joins TRBV6-5 and TRBJ1-2; 7 nucleotides align to TRBD1. Germline CDR1 is MNHEY and CDR2 is SVGAGI. The CDR3 runs to 15 residues. The trim removed 2 bases at V and 2 bases at J, leaving 5 bases unmatched. As DNA, the CDR3 is TGTGCCAGCAGTTACAGCACAGGGGCCAACTATGGCTACACCTTC. It translates to CASSYSTGANYGYTF.

This clone was seen a handful of times. The chain recombines TRBV19 with TRBJ2-3; D is possibly TRBD2 (6 bases). With 6 bases removed from V and 4 bases from J, the gap between germline ends came to 17 bases. Per germline, CDR1 LNHDA and CDR2 SQIVND (reference sequence). The CDR3 length is 15 residues. CDR3 amino acids: CASSPWGGIADTQYF. Here the CDR3 DNA reads TGTGCCAGTAGCCCTTGGGGCGGGATCGCAGATACGCAGTATTTT. The complete variable domain, with remaining parts taken from reference TRBV19 and TRBJ2-3, reads DGGITQSPKYLFRKEGQNVTLSCEQNLNHDAMYWYRQDPGQGLRLIYYSQIVNDFQKGDIAEGYSVSREKKESFPLTVTSAQKNPTAFYLCASSPWGGIADTQYFGPGTRLTVL.

This chain's CDR3 is CASSDSPFGGELFF. The CDR3 DNA reads TGTGCCAGCAGTGACTCCCCCTTTGGCGGGGAGCTGTTTTTT. This sequence joins TRBV6-4 and TRBJ2-2; unclear D gene. V was clipped by 0 bases and J by 7 bases, with 9 bases between them. This CDR3 has 14 amino acids. The germline V gene encodes CDR1 MRHNA and CDR2 SNTAGT.

As for this clone: This same CDR3 is encoded by further DNA sequences in the sample. The CDR3 region has the DNA TGCGCCAGCAGCTTAAACAGGTACGAGCAGTACTTC. Its translation is CASSLNRYEQYF. The genes are TRBV5-1 and TRBJ2-7; perhaps TRBD1 as D (5 bases). Germline assignment: CDR1 SGHRS and CDR2 YFSETQ. With 2 bases removed from V and 4 bases from J, the gap between germline ends came to 7 bases. The CDR3 has 12 residues.

This chain links TRBV7-9 with TRBJ2-3; D is possibly TRBD1 (5 bases). The V gene lost 3 bases and the J gene lost 2 bases, with 15 bases spanning the gap. In germline, CDR1 is SEHNR, CDR2 FQNEAQ (reference sequence). CDR3 length: 16 amino acids. The CDR3 reads CASSFPKGGHTDTQYF. The CDR3 nucleotides read TGTGCCAGCAGCTTCCCGAAGGGCGGACACACAGATACGCAGTATTTT.

J is TRBJ2-3 and V is TRBV7-9; 8 nucleotides line up with TRBD2. CDR1 is SEHNR, CDR2 FQNEAQ, per germline (reference sequence). This CDR3 is 15 amino acids long. Trimming removed 7 bases from V and 4 bases from J; junction bases left unmatched: 10. CDR3 in amino acids: CASTTPRGAADTQYF. CDR3 in DNA: TGTGCCAGCACCACTCCGCGGGGGGCGGCAGATACGCAGTATTTT.

This clone turned up a few times. The sample contains more than one DNA sequence encoding this CDR3. The rearrangement links TRBV18 to TRBJ2-6; TRBD1 matches 8 bases. CDR3 size: 17 residues. Unmatched junction bases numbered 1, after V lost 0 bases and J lost 0 bases. Germline V lookup: CDR1 KGHSH, CDR2 LQKENI. CDR3 coding DNA: TGTGCCAGCTCACCACCTGGACAGGGCTCTGGGGCCAACGTCCTGACTTTC. Translating gives CASSPPGQGSGANVLTF.

This clone appeared a few times. This chain joins TRBV11-3 and TRBJ2-1; D remains unclear. Germline loops: CDR1 SGHNT, CDR2 YENEEA. This CDR3 is 13 amino acids long. The germline V and J ends were trimmed by 3 bases and 5 bases, with 8 bases remaining between them. CDR3 in DNA: TGTGCCAGCAGCTTCTCCGAACACAATGAGCAGTTCTTC. As protein: CASSFSEHNEQFF. Full variable domain (rest looked up from reference TRBV11-3 and TRBJ2-1): EAGVVQSPRYKIIEKKQPVAFWCNPISGHNTLYWYLQNLGQGPELLIRYENEEAVDDSQLPKDRFSAERLKGVDSTLKIQPAELGDSAVYLCASSFSEHNEQFFGPGTRLTVL.

This clone was counted a few times. The rearrangement uses TRBV5-6 and TRBJ1-1, with 9 bases aligning to TRBD1. This CDR3 contains 15 residues. The V and J ends lost 0 bases and 4 bases, in that order; junction bases with no gene match: 4. Germline CDR1 reads SGHDT; CDR2 reads YYEEEE. CDR3 region: CASSLDRGRGTEAFF. The CDR3 DNA reads TGTGCCAGCAGCTTGGACAGGGGGCGAGGCACTGAAGCTTTCTTT.

This clone showed up many times. The gene calls are TRBV5-6 and TRBJ1-2; D is unresolved. V was pared by 0 bases and J by 8 bases, with 5 bases between. There are 11 residues in the CDR3. Germline CDR1 reads SGHDT; CDR2 reads YYEEEE. The DNA for the CDR3 is TGTGCCAGCAGCTTGGGAGAAGGCTACACCTTC. This encodes CASSLGEGYTF.

The rearrangement links TRBV4-1 to TRBJ1-4; 8 bases agree with TRBD1. V lost 6 bases and J lost 5; bases outside the gene matches: 8. The germline gives CDR1 MGHRA, CDR2 YSYEKL. This CDR3 has 15 amino acids. The CDR3 coding sequence is TGCGCCAGCAGGACACCGGGACAGGCCAATGAAAAACTGTTTTTT. This translates into CASRTPGQANEKLFF.

This clone was seen many times. The same CDR3 is also encoded by other DNA sequences in this sample. This chain uses TRBV4-2 with TRBJ2-3; weak D call: TRBD1 (5 bases). Germline V lookup: CDR1 LGHNA, CDR2 YNFKEQ. The CDR3 loop spans 14 amino acids. V was shortened by 1 base and J by 4 bases, with 9 bases between the two germline ends. The CDR3 nucleotides are TGTGCCAGCAGCCAAGGACAGTCGGCAGATACGCAGTATTTT. It codes for CASSQGQSADTQYF.

At least ten counts were recorded for this clone. The CDR3 protein is CASSLDHYGYTF. In DNA, the CDR3 is TGTGCCAGCAGCTTGGACCACTATGGCTACACCTTC. The rearrangement uses TRBV5-4 and TRBJ1-2, with D unresolved. Trimming shortened V by 0 bases and J by 3 bases, and 3 bases separated the two germline ends. The V gene's germline CDR1 is SGHNT and CDR2 YYREEE (reference sequence). The CDR3 runs 12 residues.